This T cell receptor beta chain was sequenced during a study of blood T cell repertoires in COVID-19 (dated by TCRdb to between 2020 and 2021). For the wider study: Samples from collaborators originated in the United States, Italy and Spain and spanned both the acute and convalescent phases of COVID-19. The material from the prospective study consisted of cDNA or gDNA derived from T cells, B-cell-depleted T cells, or PBMCs. Deeply sampled blood TCRbeta repertoires from subjects exposed to, actively infected with, or recovered from COVID-19 were included in the dataset. A freely available public database, intended as a resource for researchers studying the immune response to SARS-CoV-2, is where the repertoires were released. Samples came from the ongoing ImmuneRACE study (first 160 participants) plus 1,254 subjects from 6 global collaborators. The sample metadata nearly always contained a de-identified subject ID, COVID-19 status, age in years and sex. Where available, HLA class I and class II types were taken from metadata supplied by the sample provider and were not determined by assay-based typing.

On the study overall, not on this receptor specifically: Clinical and demographic metadata were provided uncurated, with the amount varying by source and participant.

The immunoSEQ Assay, a bias-controlled multiplex PCR, was used to amplify TCRbeta CDR3 regions from genomic DNA. Per the source publication's procedure: The number of nucleated cells in each sample was estimated by amplification of reference gene primers within the assay. Sequence reads were collapsed and filtered to measure the absolute abundance of every unique TCRbeta CDR3 rearrangement. For each sample, productive Simpson clonality was calculated as the square root of Simpson's diversity index over productive rearrangements. TCRdb limited this immuneACCESS table to in-frame rearrangements with V and J called. A share of clones is missing; checked studies link under half to unresolved V genes, and the rest is unexplained. V and J calls plus clone size are reproduced from that table; the DNA served to infer D and trimming. The sample data list over 150,000 clones, and about 83% of these were observed just once. The top ten constitute about an eighth of the sample.

One collaborating source in Seattle enrolled patients during active infection and followed them longitudinally through the course of disease. Collaborating institutions collected whole blood in K2EDTA tubes following their own protocols. For TCRbeta analysis, collaborators shipped samples in one of three forms: frozen whole blood, isolated PBMCs, or DNA extracted from either of those sample types. For this clone: Its recognized antigen is unknown. Per-base qualities were not stored, and no clone one base away is much larger.

The sequence was obtained from a woman aged 60-75 years with COVID-19, enrolled during active disease. Sequencing was carried out using peripheral blood.

The DNA sequence is TGCGCCAGCAGCCTGGGGGTAGCGGGAACAGATACGCAGTATTTT. The encoded protein is CASSLGVAGTDTQYF. The sequence is built from TRBV4-1 and TRBJ2-3; 8 junctional bases match TRBD2. The CDR3 starts with the cysteine, ends with the phenylalanine, and has 15 residues. Of all the DNA, just the CDR3 is kept, 45 bases in frame from base 1. The germline V gene specifies MGHRA as CDR1 and YSYEKL as CDR2. The V end gives up 4 bases and the J end 3 bases, leaving 6 bases in the junction not matched to a gene.